The 20 T cell receptor beta chains reported below all come from one sample, sequenced in a study of shared clonotypes between healthy human individuals (dated by TCRdb to 2019 to 2021). For the CD8 naive samples, CD45RO-negative cells were positively selected for CCR7, yielding a CD45RA+CCR7+ population from which TemRA cells were excluded. Libraries came from the immunoSEQ multiplex PCR assay. As stored in TCRdb, this immuneACCESS dataset retains in-frame rearrangements with V and J assigned. A fraction of the clones does not appear; measured against another copy, unresolved V genes explain less than half of the discrepancy, and the remainder lacks a known reason. Present in this sample are roughly 2.1 million clones, about 93% of which were seen just once. Clones ranked in the top ten supply about 1.5% of the sample. Sequencing was performed on naive CD8+ T cells from PBMCs. According to the study, the label for this sample's cell subset or site signals: CD45RA+CCR7+. The receptors were sampled from a man between 18 and 29 years old in good health. Some clones in this sample may be carry-over from other donors' samples.

J is TRBJ2-7 and V is TRBV2; the D call may be TRBD1 or TRBD2 (5 bases each). Germline V CDR1 and CDR2: SNHLY, FYNNEI. This CDR3 contains 12 residues. The V end was cut by 3 bases, the J end by 7 bases, with 10 bases between. The CDR3 loop reads CASSEGVGEQYF. The CDR3 coding sequence is TGTGCCAGCAGTGAGGGGGTCGGGGAGCAGTACTTC.

Concerning this clone itself: This may stem from a read error, because a much larger clone lies one nucleotide away. In the same sample, other DNA sequences code for this CDR3. V is TRBV4-2 and J is TRBJ1-1, with D perhaps TRBD1 (6 bases). Germline assignment: CDR1 LGHNA and CDR2 YNFKEQ. This CDR3 has 17 residues. Trimming took 0 bases from V and 8 from J, leaving 22 bases between them. The CDR3 DNA follows: TGTGCCAGCAGCCAAGATCCGCTCCTGCCGGGGCAGGGGGAAGCTTTCTTT. Its translation: CASSQDPLLPGQGEAFF.

The chain combines TRBV5-1 with TRBJ1-1; D unresolved. This CDR3 is 14 amino acids long. V was trimmed by 0 bases and J by 4 bases, leaving 10 bases between them. Germline CDR1 SGHRS, CDR2 YFSETQ. The CDR3 reads CASSLASAITEAFF. CDR3 coding DNA: TGCGCCAGCAGCTTGGCCTCGGCGATCACTGAAGCTTTCTTT.

V and J are TRBV9 and TRBJ2-1, with 9 bases that match TRBD2. Germline V gene lookup returns CDR1 SGDLS and CDR2 YYNGEE. The length of the CDR3 is 15 residues. V was pared by 3 bases and J by 7 bases, with 8 bases of the junction left unmatched. CDR3: CASSAAGGPGNEQFF. The CDR3 DNA is TGTGCCAGCAGCGCGGCGGGAGGGCCGGGGAATGAGCAGTTCTTC. The full variable domain, in which reference TRBV9 and TRBJ2-1 provide the parts outside the CDR3, is DSGVTQTPKHLITATGQRVTLRCSPRSGDLSVYWYQQSLDQGLQFLIQYYNGEERAKGNILERFSAQQFPDLHSELNLSSLELGDSALYFCASSAAGGPGNEQFFGPGTRLTVL.

Comment on this clone: The same CDR3 arises from other DNA sequences in this sample as well. The J gene is TRBJ2-2, the V gene TRBV19; 10 nucleotides line up with TRBD1. The CDR3 spans 13 residues. In germline, CDR1 is LNHDA, CDR2 SQIVND (reference sequence). V lost 6 bases, J lost 5 bases, and 0 bases stayed unmatched. The CDR3 region is CASRDRGTGELFF. CDR3 nucleotides: TGTGCCAGTAGGGACAGGGGGACCGGGGAGCTGTTTTTT.

The V gene is TRBV25-1, the J gene TRBJ2-3; D not resolved. V lost 2 bases to trimming and J lost 4 bases, with 7 bases between them. CDR1 MGHDK and CDR2 SYGVNS come from the germline V gene. The CDR3 contains 13 residues. The CDR3 protein is CASSEISSDTQYF. The CDR3 nucleotides are TGTGCCAGCAGTGAAATCTCTTCAGATACGCAGTATTTT.

The J gene is TRBJ2-5, the V gene TRBV5-1; 11 bases match TRBD2. The CDR3 totals 16 residues. Germline V gives CDR1 SGHRS, CDR2 YFSETQ. Trimming removed 2 bases from V and 0 bases from J; junction bases left unmatched: 3. The CDR3 loop reads CASSFETSGNQETQYF. Written as DNA, the CDR3 is TGCGCCAGCAGCTTTGAGACTAGCGGGAACCAAGAGACCCAGTACTTC.

The table lists this clone with a count of one. J is TRBJ2-5 and V is TRBV7-9; a possible D gene is TRBD2 (5 bases). Gene TRBJ2-7 matches the end of the DNA better, so the J call may be wrong. The CDR3 runs 15 residues. Germline CDR1 is SEHNR and CDR2 is FQNEAQ (reference sequence). The CDR3 DNA is TGTGCCAGCAGCCCCTCGGTCGGGATCCCCTACGAGCAGTACTTC. Translation: CASSPSVGIPYEQYF.

The chain has TRBV2 and TRBJ2-1; TRBD2 might be the D (5 bases). V was clipped by 3 bases and J by 4 bases, with 13 bases between them. CDR3 length equals 15 residues. Germline CDR1 reads SNHLY; CDR2 reads FYNNEI. CDR3 residues: CASSDSASPYNEQFF. The DNA for the CDR3 is TGTGCCAGCAGTGACTCTGCTAGCCCATACAATGAGCAGTTCTTC.

The CDR3 is CASSFRRLGNTGELFF. CDR3 nucleotide sequence: TGTGCCAGCAGTTTTCGGCGACTCGGGAACACCGGGGAGCTGTTTTTT. The V gene is TRBV28, the J gene TRBJ2-2; D gene unclear. Germline CDR1 and CDR2: MDHEN and SYDVKM. CDR3 length equals 16 residues. Trimming removed 3 bases at V and 1 base at J, with 12 bases between.

The CDR3 reads CATTGTSYNEQFF. The CDR3 DNA reads TGTGCCACCACCGGGACATCCTACAATGAGCAGTTCTTC. The chain has TRBV7-9 and TRBJ2-1; D is perhaps TRBD1 (6 bases). The ends were cut back, 10 bases at V and 1 base at J, with 11 bases in the middle. The CDR3 extends over 13 amino acids. Germline V gives CDR1 SEHNR, CDR2 FQNEAQ (reference sequence). Full variable domain (missing parts from reference TRBV7-9 and TRBJ2-1): DTGVSQNPRHKITKRGQNVTFRCDPISEHNRLYWYRQTLGQGPEFLTYFQNEAQLEKSRLLSDRFSAERPKGSFSTLEIQRTEQGDSAMYLCATTGTSYNEQFFGPGTRLTVL.

The chain couples TRBV5-6 to TRBJ2-2; maybe TRBD2 (6 bases). Germline V lookup: CDR1 SGHDT, CDR2 YYEEEE. The CDR3 is made up of 16 amino acids. Deletions cut 4 bases from V and 5 bases from J, with 18 bases between. The CDR3 loop reads CASSRFHGGWTGELFF. In DNA, the CDR3 is TGTGCCAGCAGCCGATTTCACGGGGGATGGACCGGGGAGCTGTTTTTT.

The chain is built from TRBV11-3 and TRBJ2-1; weak D call: TRBD2 (5 bases). Trimming took off 0 bases at V and 10 bases at J, with 13 bases between the two ends. Germline CDR1 SGHNT, CDR2 YENEEA. The CDR3 is 14 amino acids. Written as DNA, the CDR3 is TGTGCCAGCAGCTTAGAGAGTTCCGGGGTCGAGCAGTTCTTC. This codes for CASSLESSGVEQFF.

This sequence joins TRBV10-3 and TRBJ2-2; the D gene is possibly TRBD2 (6 bases). The germline V and J ends were trimmed by 2 bases and 3 bases, with 13 bases remaining between them. This CDR3 spans 16 amino acids. Germline V lookup: CDR1 ENHRY, CDR2 SYGVKD. The CDR3 DNA reads as TGTGCCATCAGTGAGACCTCTAGGAGGGACACCGGGGAGCTGTTTTTT. Amino acids: CAISETSRRDTGELFF.

V is TRBV19 and J is TRBJ1-5; D possibly corresponds to TRBD1 (6 bases). This CDR3 spans 14 amino acids. Trimming shortened V by 7 bases and J by 6 bases, and 16 bases separated the two germline ends. CDR1 LNHDA and CDR2 SQIVND come from the germline V gene (reference sequence). In DNA, the CDR3 is TGTGCCAGTACCCTCCGGGGGGCAGGTCAGCCCCAGCATTTT. Encoded protein: CASTLRGAGQPQHF.

In the case of this clone: Other DNA sequences in the same sample also yield this CDR3. V gene TRBV4-1 combines with J gene TRBJ1-4; D unresolved. From germline, CDR1 is MGHRA and CDR2 YSYEKL. Trimming stripped 1 base from V and 7 bases from J, with 7 bases between. The CDR3 is made up of 13 amino acids. The CDR3 DNA reads TGCGCCAGCAGCCAAGTCCGTGGTGAAAAACTGTTTTTT. Residues: CASSQVRGEKLFF.

CDR3 coding DNA: TGTGCCAGCAGCCCACCCTCGGGACAGGGGGAGGGTCAGCCCCAGCATTTT. Protein product: CASSPPSGQGEGQPQHF. This chain connects TRBV28 to TRBJ1-5; 11 nucleotides match TRBD1. Germline lookup yields CDR1 MDHEN and CDR2 SYDVKM. The trim removed 6 bases at V and 6 bases at J, leaving 13 bases unmatched. The CDR3 has 17 amino acids.

J is TRBJ2-1 and V is TRBV27; 7 bases align to TRBD2. This CDR3 has 16 residues. Germline V gene sequence: CDR1 MNHEY, CDR2 SMNVEV (reference sequence). Trimming removed 3 bases from V and 0 bases from J; junction bases left unmatched: 5. The CDR3 DNA follows: TGTGCCAGCAGTTTGGCGGGGGTTAACTCCTACAATGAGCAGTTCTTC. It is translated as CASSLAGVNSYNEQFF.

The V call is TRBV29-1, the J call TRBJ1-4, with a weak D call TRBD1 (6 bases). The V end lost 7 bases, the J end lost 4 bases, and 13 bases lay between the germline ends. Germline V lookup: CDR1 SQVTM, CDR2 ANQGSEA. CDR3 length equals 13 residues. The DNA of the CDR3 is TGCAGCGGCTGGGGGGGCAATAATGAAAAACTGTTTTTT. Translation: CSGWGGNNEKLFF.

The rearrangement joins TRBV5-6 to TRBJ2-1; unclear D gene. The CDR3 runs to 14 residues. Germline V gives CDR1 SGHDT, CDR2 YYEEEE. Trimming stripped 2 bases from V and 2 bases from J, with 8 bases between. CDR3 region: CASSFTGTYNEQFF. For the CDR3, the DNA is TGTGCCAGCAGCTTCACGGGTACCTACAATGAGCAGTTCTTC.